The 7 T cell receptor beta chains reported below all come from one sample, sequenced in a study of blood T cells in healthy people across ages. Primers used in a second PCR of about 7 to 11 cycles were a sample-barcoded 5' primer and a J-beta primer mix. TCRdb reprocessed the 5' RACE reads via MiXCR and lists one record per CDR3 protein. The sample consists of about 1.8 million distinct CDR3 sequences, about 50% of them appearing once. The specimen sequenced was blood. Receptor source: a woman aged 40 to 55 in good health.

The V call is TRBV6-5, the J call TRBJ1-6, with 7 bases aligning to TRBD1. V dropped 6 bases and J dropped 1; count of bases not matched to a gene: 6. The CDR3 spans 16 residues. Germline V gives CDR1 MNHEY, CDR2 SVGAGI. CDR3 coding DNA: TGTGCCAGCAGGCCGACAGGGTCGTCCTATAATTCACCCCTCCACTTT. This gives the protein CASRPTGSSYNSPLHF.

This clonotype was observed at least ten times. The V gene is TRBV4-3, the J gene TRBJ2-7; the D is unclear. The CDR3 extends over 15 amino acids. V lost 3 bases, J lost 0 bases, and 12 bases lay in between. Germline CDR1 LGHNA, CDR2 YSLEER. This CDR3 is CASSQFPTPSYEQYF. The CDR3 nucleotides read TGCGCCAGCAGCCAGTTTCCGACACCCTCCTACGAGCAGTACTTC.

The J gene is TRBJ2-7, the V gene TRBV7-2; D is unclear. Germline loops: CDR1 SGHTA, CDR2 FQGNSA. The CDR3 consists of 13 residues. Trimming removed 5 bases at V and 10 bases at J, with 18 bases between. In DNA form, the CDR3 reads TGTGCCAGCAGCCGCCCTTGGGCCACGGCCCAGTACTTC. Amino acid sequence: CASSRPWATAQYF.

The chain links TRBV6-1 to TRBJ1-5; D ambiguous. CDR1 MNHNS and CDR2 SASEGT come from the germline V gene. This CDR3 has 16 residues. V was cut by 6 bases and J by 3 bases, with 18 bases left in between. CDR3 nucleotides: TGTGCCAGCAGCAGGAACCCCGACGGCTACAATCAGCCCCAGCATTTT. The encoded protein is CASSRNPDGYNQPQHF.

This chain's CDR3 is CSARDSRDTYSYEQYF. CDR3 bases: TGCAGTGCCCGGGATTCCCGGGACACCTACTCCTACGAGCAGTACTTC. The chain couples TRBV20-1 to TRBJ2-7; D might be TRBD1 (6 bases). Germline-derived CDR1 and CDR2 are DFQATT and SNEGSKA (reference sequence). The V and J ends lost 6 bases and 0 bases respectively, with 21 bases between them. The CDR3 consists of 16 residues.

The V call is TRBV27, the J call TRBJ2-1; a possible D gene is TRBD1 (5 bases). The germline V gene has CDR1 MNHEY and CDR2 SMNVEV (reference sequence). The CDR3 is made up of 13 amino acids. The V end lost 4 bases, the J end lost 4 bases, and 8 bases lay between the germline ends. For the CDR3, the DNA is TGTGCCAGCAGTTGGCAGGGATACAATGAGCAGTTCTTC. Residues: CASSWQGYNEQFF.

This clonotype was counted a single time. V usage is TRBV9 and J usage is TRBJ2-5; 12 positions agree with TRBD1. CDR3 length equals 15 residues. The ends lost 4 bases at V and 11 bases at J; junction bases unmatched: 12. CDR1 is SGDLS, CDR2 YYNGEE, per germline. The CDR3 DNA sequence: TGTGCCAGCAGCTCCCGGGACAGGGGGCTGGTTGAGCAGTACTTC. It translates to CASSSRDRGLVEQYF.